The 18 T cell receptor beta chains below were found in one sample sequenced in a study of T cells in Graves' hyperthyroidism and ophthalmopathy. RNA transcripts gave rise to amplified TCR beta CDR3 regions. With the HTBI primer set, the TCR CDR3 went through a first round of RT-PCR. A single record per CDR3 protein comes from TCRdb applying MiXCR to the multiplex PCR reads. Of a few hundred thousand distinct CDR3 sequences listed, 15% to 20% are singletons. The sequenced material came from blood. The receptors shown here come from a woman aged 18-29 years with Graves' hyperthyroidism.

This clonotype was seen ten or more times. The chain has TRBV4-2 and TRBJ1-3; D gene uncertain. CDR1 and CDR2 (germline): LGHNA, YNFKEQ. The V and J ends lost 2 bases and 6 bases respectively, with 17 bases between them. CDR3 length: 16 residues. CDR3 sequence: CASSQPLREGPNTIYF. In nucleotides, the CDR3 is TGTGCCAGCAGCCAACCCCTAAGGGAGGGCCCAAACACCATATATTTT.

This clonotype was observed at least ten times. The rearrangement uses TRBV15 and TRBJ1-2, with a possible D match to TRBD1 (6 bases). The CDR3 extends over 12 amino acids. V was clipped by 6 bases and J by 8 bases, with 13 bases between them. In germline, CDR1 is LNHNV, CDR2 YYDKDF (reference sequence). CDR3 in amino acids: CATRKQGGGYTF. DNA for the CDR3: TGTGCCACCAGAAAACAGGGAGGCGGCTACACCTTC.

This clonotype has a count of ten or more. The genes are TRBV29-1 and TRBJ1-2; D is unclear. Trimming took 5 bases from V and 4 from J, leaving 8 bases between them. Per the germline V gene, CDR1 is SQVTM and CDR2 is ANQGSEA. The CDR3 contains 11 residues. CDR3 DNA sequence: TGCAGCGTTAAGGCCAGCTATGGCTACACCTTC. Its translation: CSVKASYGYTF.

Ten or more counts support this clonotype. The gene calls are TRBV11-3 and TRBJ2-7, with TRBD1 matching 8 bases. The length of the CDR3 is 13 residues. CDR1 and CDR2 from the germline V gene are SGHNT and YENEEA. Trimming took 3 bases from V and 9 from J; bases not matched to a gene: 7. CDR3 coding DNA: TGTGCCAGCAGCTTCGGGGACAGGTCCTCGCAGTACTTC. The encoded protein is CASSFGDRSSQYF.

This CDR3 is CASRLTGWRTEAFF. CDR3 DNA sequence: TGTGCCAGCAGATTGACAGGCTGGCGCACTGAAGCTTTCTTT. The gene calls are TRBV12-3 or TRBV12-4 and TRBJ1-1; perhaps TRBD1 as D (6 bases). This CDR3 contains 14 residues. V lost 6 bases to trimming and J lost 4 bases, with 15 bases between them.

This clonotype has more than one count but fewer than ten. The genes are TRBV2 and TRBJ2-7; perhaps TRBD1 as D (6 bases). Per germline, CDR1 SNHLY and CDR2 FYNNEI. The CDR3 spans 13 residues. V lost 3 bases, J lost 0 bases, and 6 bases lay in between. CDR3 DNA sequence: TGTGCCAGCAGTGAGGACAGCTCCTACGAGCAGTACTTC. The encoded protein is CASSEDSSYEQYF.

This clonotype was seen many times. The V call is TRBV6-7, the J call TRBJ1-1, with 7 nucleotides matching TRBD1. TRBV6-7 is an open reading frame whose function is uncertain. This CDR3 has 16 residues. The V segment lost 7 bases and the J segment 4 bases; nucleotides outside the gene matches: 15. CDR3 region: CASTPKQEQGITEAFF. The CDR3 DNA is TGTGCCAGCACTCCTAAGCAAGAACAGGGGATCACTGAAGCTTTCTTT.

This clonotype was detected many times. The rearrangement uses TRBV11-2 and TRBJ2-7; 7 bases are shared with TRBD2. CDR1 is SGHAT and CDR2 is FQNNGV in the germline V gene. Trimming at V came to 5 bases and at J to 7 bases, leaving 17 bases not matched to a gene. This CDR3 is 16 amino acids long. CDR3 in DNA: TGTGCCAGCAGCCCACAAGCGGGAACCTTCTCTTATGAGCAGTACTTC. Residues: CASSPQAGTFSYEQYF.

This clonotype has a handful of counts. The CDR3 nucleotides are TGCGCCAGCAGCTCCCGGGCAGGGGGGAATCAGCCCCAGCATTTT. It codes for CASSSRAGGNQPQHF. This chain uses TRBV4-1 with TRBJ1-5; 7 bases align to TRBD1. V lost 5 bases to trimming and J lost 4 bases; unmatched junction nucleotides: 8. The CDR3 totals 15 residues. The V gene's germline CDR1 is MGHRA and CDR2 YSYEKL.

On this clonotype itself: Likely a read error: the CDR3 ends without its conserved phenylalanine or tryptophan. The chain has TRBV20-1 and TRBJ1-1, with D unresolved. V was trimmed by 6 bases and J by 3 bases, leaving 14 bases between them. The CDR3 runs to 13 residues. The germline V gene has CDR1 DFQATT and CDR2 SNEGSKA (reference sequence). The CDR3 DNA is TGCAGTGCCTCGCGCGGAGGGTACACTGAAGCTTTCGTT. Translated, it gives CSASRGGYTEAFV.

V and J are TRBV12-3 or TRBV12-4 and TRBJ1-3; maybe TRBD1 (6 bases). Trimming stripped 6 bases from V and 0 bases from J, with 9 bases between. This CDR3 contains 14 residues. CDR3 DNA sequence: TGTGCCAGCAGGCTGGACAGCTCTGGAAACACCATATATTTT. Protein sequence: CASRLDSSGNTIYF.

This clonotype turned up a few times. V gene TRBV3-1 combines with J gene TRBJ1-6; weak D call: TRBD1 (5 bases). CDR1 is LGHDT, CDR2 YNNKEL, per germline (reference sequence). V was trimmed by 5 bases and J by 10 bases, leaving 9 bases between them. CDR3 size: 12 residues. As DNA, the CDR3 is TGTGCCAGCAGCGCGGGGGGATCACCCCTCCACTTT. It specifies CASSAGGSPLHF.

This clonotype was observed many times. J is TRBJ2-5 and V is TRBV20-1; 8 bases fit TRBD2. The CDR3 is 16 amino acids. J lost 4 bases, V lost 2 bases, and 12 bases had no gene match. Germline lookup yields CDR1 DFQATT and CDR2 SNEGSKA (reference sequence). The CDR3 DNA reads TGCAGTGCTAGACCCGTAGGGGGACTAGGGAGAGAGACCCAGTACTTC. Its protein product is CSARPVGGLGRETQYF.

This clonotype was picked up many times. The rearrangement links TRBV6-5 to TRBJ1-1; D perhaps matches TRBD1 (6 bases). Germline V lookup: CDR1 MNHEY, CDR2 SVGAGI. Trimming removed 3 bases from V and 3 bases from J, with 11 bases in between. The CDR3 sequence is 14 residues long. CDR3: CASSYGGHHTEAFF. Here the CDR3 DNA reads TGTGCCAGCAGTTATGGGGGACATCACACTGAAGCTTTCTTT.

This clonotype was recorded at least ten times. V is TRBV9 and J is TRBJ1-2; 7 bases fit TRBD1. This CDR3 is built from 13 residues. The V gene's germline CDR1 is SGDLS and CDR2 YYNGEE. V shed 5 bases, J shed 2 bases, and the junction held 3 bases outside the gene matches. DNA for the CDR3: TGTGCCAGCAGTGCGACAGGGAACTATGGCTACACCTTC. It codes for CASSATGNYGYTF.

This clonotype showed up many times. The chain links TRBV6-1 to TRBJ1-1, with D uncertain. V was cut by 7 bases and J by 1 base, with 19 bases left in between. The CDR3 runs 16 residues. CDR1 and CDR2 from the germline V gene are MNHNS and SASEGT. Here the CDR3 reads CASKGTELSSNTEAFF. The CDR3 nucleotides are TGTGCCAGCAAGGGCACCGAGCTTTCCTCGAACACTGAAGCTTTCTTT.

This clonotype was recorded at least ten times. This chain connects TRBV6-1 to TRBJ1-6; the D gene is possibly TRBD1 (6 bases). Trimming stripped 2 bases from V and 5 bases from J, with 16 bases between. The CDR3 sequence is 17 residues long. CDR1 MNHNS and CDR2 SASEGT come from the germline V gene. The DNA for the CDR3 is TGTGCCAGCAGTGAACCCGTCGGGGGGCGAAATAATTCACCCCTCCACTTT. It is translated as CASSEPVGGRNNSPLHF.

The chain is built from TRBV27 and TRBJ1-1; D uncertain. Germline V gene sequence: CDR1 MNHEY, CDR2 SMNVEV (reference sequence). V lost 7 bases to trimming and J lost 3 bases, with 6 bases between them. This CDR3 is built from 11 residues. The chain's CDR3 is CASKGYTEAFF. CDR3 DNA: TGTGCCAGCAAAGGGTACACTGAAGCTTTCTTT.